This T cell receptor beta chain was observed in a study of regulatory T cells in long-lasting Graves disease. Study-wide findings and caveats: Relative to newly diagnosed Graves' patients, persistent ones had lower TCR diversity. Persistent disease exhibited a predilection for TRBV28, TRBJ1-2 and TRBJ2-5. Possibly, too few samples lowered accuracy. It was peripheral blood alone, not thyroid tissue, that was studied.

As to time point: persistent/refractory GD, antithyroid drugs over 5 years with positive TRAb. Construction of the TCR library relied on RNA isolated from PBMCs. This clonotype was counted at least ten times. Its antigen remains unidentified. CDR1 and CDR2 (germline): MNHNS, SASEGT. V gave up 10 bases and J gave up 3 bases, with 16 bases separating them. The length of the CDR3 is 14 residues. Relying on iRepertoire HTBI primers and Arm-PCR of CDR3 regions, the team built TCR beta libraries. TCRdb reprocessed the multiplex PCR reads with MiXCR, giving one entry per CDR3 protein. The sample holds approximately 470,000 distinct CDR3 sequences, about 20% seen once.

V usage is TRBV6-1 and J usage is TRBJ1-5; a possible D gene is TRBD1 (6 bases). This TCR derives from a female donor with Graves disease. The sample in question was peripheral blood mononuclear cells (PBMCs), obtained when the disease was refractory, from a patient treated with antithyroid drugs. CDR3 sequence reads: CATGALKLNQPQHF. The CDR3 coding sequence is TGTGCCACAGGGGCCTTAAAACTCAATCAGCCCCAGCATTTT.